This entry features one T cell receptor beta chain sequence. V was clipped by 6 bases and J by 11 bases; unmatched bases: 17. Germline V lookup: CDR1 SNHLY, CDR2 FYNNEI. This CDR3 comprises 16 residues. Study processing details: Amplification of reference gene primers provided the estimated nucleated cell counts. The protocol was immunoSEQ multiplex PCR, while the TCRdb copy is restricted to in-frame clones and leaves out a portion. From that table come the V and J calls and clone size; the DNA was used to work out D and trimming. In the table there are tens of thousands of clones, approximately 84% of which are singletons. The data derive from a study of blood T cell repertoires in COVID-19. Overall study context: The study drew acute and convalescent COVID-19 samples from the United States, Italy and Spain.

The sample taken for sequencing was peripheral blood. V is TRBV2 and J is TRBJ1-5, with 9 bases identical to TRBD1. The sequence was collected from a man in his sixties with acute or convalescent COVID-19. This chain's CDR3 is CASRGNPGQGIGAQHF. As DNA, the CDR3 is TGTGCCAGCAGGGGAAATCCGGGACAGGGAATCGGGGCCCAGCATTTT.